The rows below give T cell receptor beta chains drawn from one sample of a study of blood T cell repertoires in COVID-19. Generated by immunoSEQ multiplex PCR, the TCRdb table keeps only in-frame clones and is missing some. The table lists some 290,000 clones, 83% of them singletons. The specimen sequenced was peripheral blood. The receptors were sampled from a man between 60 and 75 years old who had recovered from COVID-19. CDR3s include the opening cysteine and the closing phenylalanine or tryptophan. Each record gives: J gene, CDR3 length, clone size, D gene, V gene, CDR3 DNA, CDR3 protein. D genes are given only for firm matches. Not every row has a clone size; where given, it reads once, few, many or a size class.

J gene: TRBJ1-6
CDR3 length: 14
clone size: -
D gene: -
V gene: TRBV7-9
CDR3 DNA: TGTGCCAGCAGGATGGGACAAGATAATTCACCCCTCCACTTT
CDR3 protein: CASRMGQDNSPLHF

J gene: TRBJ2-2
CDR3 length: 12
clone size: -
D gene: TRBD2
V gene: TRBV19
CDR3 DNA: TGTGCCAGTCCGGGGACTAGCGGGGAGCTGTTTTTT
CDR3 protein: CASPGTSGELFF

J gene: TRBJ1-2
CDR3 length: 17
clone size: -
D gene: -
V gene: TRBV6-2/TRBV6-3
CDR3 DNA: TGTGCCAGCAGTTACCCGGACCCTATCAAAGGACAGTATGGCTACACCTTC
CDR3 protein: CASSYPDPIKGQYGYTF

J gene: TRBJ2-1
CDR3 length: 13
clone size: -
D gene: TRBD2
V gene: TRBV12-3/TRBV12-4
CDR3 DNA: TGTGCCAGCAGTTTTCTAGCGGCCAATGAGCAGTTCTTC
CDR3 protein: CASSFLAANEQFF

J gene: TRBJ2-7
CDR3 length: 14
clone size: -
D gene: -
V gene: TRBV30
CDR3 DNA: TGTGCCTGGAAAGAGACTTCCTCCTCCTACGAGCAGTACTTC
CDR3 protein: CAWKETSSSYEQYF

J gene: TRBJ1-2
CDR3 length: 15
clone size: -
D gene: TRBD1
V gene: TRBV28
CDR3 DNA: TGTGCCAGCAGGCGAACAGGGGGCGCTGGCTATGGCTACACCTTC
CDR3 protein: CASRRTGGAGYGYTF

J gene: TRBJ2-7
CDR3 length: 12
clone size: once
D gene: -
V gene: TRBV29-1
CDR3 DNA: TGCAGCGTTCTCTTTAGCTCCTACGAGCAGTACTTC
CDR3 protein: CSVLFSSYEQYF

J gene: TRBJ2-5
CDR3 length: 11
clone size: -
D gene: -
V gene: TRBV12-5
CDR3 DNA: TGTGCTAGTGGGTTCGGAGAGACCCAGTACTTC
CDR3 protein: CASGFGETQYF

J gene: TRBJ2-2
CDR3 length: 15
clone size: -
D gene: -
V gene: TRBV5-1
CDR3 DNA: TGCGCCAGCAGCGCGGGGCAGGTCACCACCGGGGAGCTGTTTTTT
CDR3 protein: CASSAGQVTTGELFF

J gene: TRBJ1-1
CDR3 length: 14
clone size: once
D gene: TRBD1
V gene: TRBV29-1
CDR3 DNA: TGCAGCGTTGACGCCGGGACAGAGAACACTGAAGCTTTCTTT
CDR3 protein: CSVDAGTENTEAFF

J gene: TRBJ1-1
CDR3 length: 16
clone size: once
D gene: -
V gene: TRBV14
CDR3 DNA: TGTGCCAGCAGCCAATACCCGGGACACGCGAACCCTGAAGCTTTCTTT
CDR3 protein: CASSQYPGHANPEAFF

J gene: TRBJ2-3
CDR3 length: 15
clone size: -
D gene: TRBD1
V gene: TRBV2
CDR3 DNA: TGTGCCAGCAAATGGGACAGGGAAGTGACAGATACGCAGTATTTT
CDR3 protein: CASKWDREVTDTQYF

J gene: TRBJ2-2
CDR3 length: 13
clone size: -
D gene: TRBD1
V gene: TRBV6-5
CDR3 DNA: TGTGCCAGCAAAACAGGGGTGACCGGGGAGCTGTTTTTT
CDR3 protein: CASKTGVTGELFF

J gene: TRBJ2-7
CDR3 length: 14
clone size: few
D gene: TRBD2
V gene: TRBV27
CDR3 DNA: TGTGCCAGCACCCGACTAGCGGGTTCCTACGAGCAGTACTTC
CDR3 protein: CASTRLAGSYEQYF

J gene: TRBJ1-1
CDR3 length: 13
clone size: -
D gene: -
V gene: TRBV6-1
CDR3 DNA: TGTGCCAGCAGTGATTGGCAACAGTTTGCCGCTTTCTTT
CDR3 protein: CASSDWQQFAAFF

J gene: TRBJ2-7
CDR3 length: 17
clone size: -
D gene: -
V gene: TRBV5-4
CDR3 DNA: TGTGCCAGCAGCTGGGGGGGCGGAAGGGGCAATTCCTACGAGCAGTACTTC
CDR3 protein: CASSWGGGRGNSYEQYF

J gene: TRBJ2-1
CDR3 length: 18
clone size: few
D gene: TRBD2
V gene: TRBV19
CDR3 DNA: TGTGCCAGTAGTATAGCTGAACGGACTAGCGGGAAGTACAATGAGCAGTTCTTC
CDR3 protein: CASSIAERTSGKYNEQFF

J gene: TRBJ1-1
CDR3 length: 14
clone size: -
D gene: TRBD1
V gene: TRBV6-6
CDR3 DNA: TGTGCCAGCAGCCCGGGGGGACAGGGGACTGAAGCTTTCTTT
CDR3 protein: CASSPGGQGTEAFF

J gene: TRBJ2-1
CDR3 length: 14
clone size: -
D gene: -
V gene: TRBV21-1
CDR3 DNA: TGTGCCAGCAGCAGGGCGGGACTAATGAATGAGCAGTTCTTC
CDR3 protein: CASSRAGLMNEQFF

J gene: TRBJ2-7
CDR3 length: 11
clone size: -
D gene: TRBD1
V gene: TRBV12-3/TRBV12-4
CDR3 DNA: TGTGCCAGCAGTTTATCGGGACAGGCGTACTTC
CDR3 protein: CASSLSGQAYF

J gene: TRBJ2-2
CDR3 length: 14
clone size: -
D gene: -
V gene: TRBV5-1
CDR3 DNA: TGCGCCAGCCAGGTGGCTAAGAACACCGGGGAGCTGTTTTTT
CDR3 protein: CASQVAKNTGELFF

J gene: TRBJ2-7
CDR3 length: 17
clone size: -
D gene: -
V gene: TRBV4-1
CDR3 DNA: TGCGCCAGCAGCCAAGTCTTGGCCGCTAGCGCCCGAAACGAGCAGTACTTC
CDR3 protein: CASSQVLAASARNEQYF

J gene: TRBJ2-5
CDR3 length: 16
clone size: -
D gene: TRBD2
V gene: TRBV6-1
CDR3 DNA: TGTGCCAGCAGTGAAAGCCTAGCGGGGGGGCTGGACAGCCAGTACTTC
CDR3 protein: CASSESLAGGLDSQYF

J gene: TRBJ2-5
CDR3 length: 14
clone size: -
D gene: TRBD1
V gene: TRBV7-2
CDR3 DNA: TGTGCCAGCAGCCAGGACAGGGTTAAGGAGACCCAGTACTTC
CDR3 protein: CASSQDRVKETQYF

J gene: TRBJ2-3
CDR3 length: 15
clone size: -
D gene: TRBD2
V gene: TRBV2
CDR3 DNA: TGTGCCAGCAGGGGGCTAGCGGGGAGCACAGATACGCAGTATTTT
CDR3 protein: CASRGLAGSTDTQYF

J gene: TRBJ1-2
CDR3 length: 12
clone size: -
D gene: TRBD1
V gene: TRBV29-1
CDR3 DNA: TGCAGCACAACCGGGACAGGGGTTGGCTACACCTTC
CDR3 protein: CSTTGTGVGYTF

J gene: TRBJ1-6
CDR3 length: 15
clone size: -
D gene: -
V gene: TRBV14
CDR3 DNA: TGTGCCAGCAGCCAAGATGGCAGACTCAATTCACCCCTCCACTTT
CDR3 protein: CASSQDGRLNSPLHF

J gene: TRBJ2-7
CDR3 length: 16
clone size: few
D gene: -
V gene: TRBV7-8
CDR3 DNA: TGTGCCAGCAGCCATGGGGCGGTACGACGGCTGGACGAGCAGTACTTC
CDR3 protein: CASSHGAVRRLDEQYF

J gene: TRBJ2-1
CDR3 length: 15
clone size: -
D gene: -
V gene: TRBV5-1
CDR3 DNA: TGCGCCAGCAGCTCCAACAGAGCGGCGTTGAATGAGCAGTTCTTC
CDR3 protein: CASSSNRAALNEQFF

J gene: TRBJ1-2
CDR3 length: 14
clone size: -
D gene: -
V gene: TRBV7-2
CDR3 DNA: TGTGCCAGCAGCTTAGAGTGGGCTGACTATGGCTACACCTTC
CDR3 protein: CASSLEWADYGYTF

J gene: TRBJ2-7
CDR3 length: 11
clone size: -
D gene: -
V gene: TRBV29-1
CDR3 DNA: TGCAGCGCTGGACAGACCTACGAGCAGTACTTC
CDR3 protein: CSAGQTYEQYF

J gene: TRBJ1-5
CDR3 length: 16
clone size: -
D gene: -
V gene: TRBV19
CDR3 DNA: TGTGCCAGTAGAAACCATGGGGCAGGGAGGGATCAGCCCCAGCATTTT
CDR3 protein: CASRNHGAGRDQPQHF

J gene: TRBJ2-3
CDR3 length: 16
clone size: -
D gene: -
V gene: TRBV10-3
CDR3 DNA: TGTGCCATCAGTGAGCCGACGGGCGGGAGCACAGATACGCAGTATTTT
CDR3 protein: CAISEPTGGSTDTQYF

J gene: TRBJ2-6
CDR3 length: 16
clone size: -
D gene: -
V gene: TRBV6-1
CDR3 DNA: TGTGCCAGCAGTGAAGCCGGGGTTTCTGGGGCCAACGTCCTGACTTTC
CDR3 protein: CASSEAGVSGANVLTF

J gene: TRBJ1-2
CDR3 length: 14
clone size: -
D gene: -
V gene: TRBV15
CDR3 DNA: TGTGCCACCAGCAGAGATCGGGGGGGCTATGGCTACACCTTC
CDR3 protein: CATSRDRGGYGYTF

J gene: TRBJ1-4
CDR3 length: 15
clone size: once
D gene: TRBD1
V gene: TRBV2
CDR3 DNA: TGTGCCAGCAGCAAGGGGGCCAGTCCTAATGAAAAACTGTTTTTT
CDR3 protein: CASSKGASPNEKLFF

J gene: TRBJ1-2
CDR3 length: 16
clone size: -
D gene: TRBD1
V gene: TRBV4-1
CDR3 DNA: TGCGCCAGCAGCCAAGAAACCCCGGGACAGGGGTCTGGCTACACCTTC
CDR3 protein: CASSQETPGQGSGYTF

J gene: TRBJ2-1
CDR3 length: 15
clone size: -
D gene: TRBD2
V gene: TRBV2
CDR3 DNA: TGTGCCAGCAGTTCCGTAGCGGGGGCGTACAATGAGCAGTTCTTC
CDR3 protein: CASSSVAGAYNEQFF

J gene: TRBJ1-2
CDR3 length: 16
clone size: -
D gene: -
V gene: TRBV29-1
CDR3 DNA: TGCAGCGTTGCCTTTCATACAGGGTATGCTGGGAATGGCTACACCTTC
CDR3 protein: CSVAFHTGYAGNGYTF

J gene: TRBJ1-1
CDR3 length: 15
clone size: -
D gene: -
V gene: TRBV14
CDR3 DNA: TGTGCCAGCAGCCAGTATAGTCGGTTGAACACTGAAGCTTTCTTT
CDR3 protein: CASSQYSRLNTEAFF

J gene: TRBJ1-3
CDR3 length: 12
clone size: few
D gene: -
V gene: TRBV30
CDR3 DNA: TGTGCCTGGAGTCCCCAGGGAAACACCATATATTTT
CDR3 protein: CAWSPQGNTIYF

J gene: TRBJ1-3
CDR3 length: 14
clone size: once
D gene: -
V gene: TRBV6-2/TRBV6-3
CDR3 DNA: TGTGCCAGCAGTTACAAGGCGGAGGGAAACACCATATATTTT
CDR3 protein: CASSYKAEGNTIYF

J gene: TRBJ1-1
CDR3 length: 17
clone size: -
D gene: TRBD1
V gene: TRBV27
CDR3 DNA: TGTGCCAGCAGTTCGAACCGGGACAGGGGGTTGGGAACTGAAGCTTTCTTT
CDR3 protein: CASSSNRDRGLGTEAFF

J gene: TRBJ2-1
CDR3 length: 14
clone size: once
D gene: TRBD2
V gene: TRBV6-2/TRBV6-3
CDR3 DNA: TGTGCCAGCAGTGGACTAGCGGGGGGGAATGAGCAGTTCTTC
CDR3 protein: CASSGLAGGNEQFF

J gene: TRBJ2-6
CDR3 length: 19
clone size: -
D gene: TRBD2
V gene: TRBV3-1/TRBV3-2
CDR3 DNA: TGTGCCAGCAGCCAAGAAATCCTAGCGGGAGGTTCTGGGGCCAACGTCCTGACTTTC
CDR3 protein: CASSQEILAGGSGANVLTF

J gene: TRBJ2-5
CDR3 length: 15
clone size: -
D gene: TRBD1
V gene: TRBV11-2
CDR3 DNA: TGTGCCAGCAGCTTAGGGACAGGGGGCCAAGAGACCCAGTACTTC
CDR3 protein: CASSLGTGGQETQYF

J gene: TRBJ2-1
CDR3 length: 15
clone size: -
D gene: -
V gene: TRBV7-2
CDR3 DNA: TGTGCCAGCAGCTTAGTTAGCGGATTCTACAATGAGCAGTTCTTC
CDR3 protein: CASSLVSGFYNEQFF

J gene: TRBJ1-4
CDR3 length: 13
clone size: -
D gene: TRBD1
V gene: TRBV28
CDR3 DNA: TGTGCAATACAGGGGGGAACTAATGAAAAACTGTTTTTT
CDR3 protein: CAIQGGTNEKLFF

J gene: TRBJ1-5
CDR3 length: 16
clone size: -
D gene: TRBD1
V gene: TRBV5-1
CDR3 DNA: TGCGCCAGCAGCCCCGACGGGACAGGGAGTCCTCAGCCCCAGCATTTT
CDR3 protein: CASSPDGTGSPQPQHF

J gene: TRBJ2-1
CDR3 length: 15
clone size: once
D gene: -
V gene: TRBV28
CDR3 DNA: TGTGCCAGCAGTTTAGTCCAGGGCTCCTACAATGAGCAGTTCTTC
CDR3 protein: CASSLVQGSYNEQFF